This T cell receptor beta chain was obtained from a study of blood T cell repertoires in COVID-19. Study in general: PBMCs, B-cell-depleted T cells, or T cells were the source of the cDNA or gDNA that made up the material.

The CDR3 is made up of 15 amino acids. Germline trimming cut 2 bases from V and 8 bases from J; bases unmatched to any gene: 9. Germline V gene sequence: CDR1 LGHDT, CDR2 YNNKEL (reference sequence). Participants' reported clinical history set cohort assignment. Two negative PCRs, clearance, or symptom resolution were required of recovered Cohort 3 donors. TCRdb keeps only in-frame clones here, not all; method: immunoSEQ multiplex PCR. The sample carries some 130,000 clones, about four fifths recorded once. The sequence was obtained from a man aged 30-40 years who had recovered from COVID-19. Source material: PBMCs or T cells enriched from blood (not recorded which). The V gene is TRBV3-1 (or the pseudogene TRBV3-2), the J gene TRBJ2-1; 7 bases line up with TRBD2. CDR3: CASSQTSAAHDEQFF. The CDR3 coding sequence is TGTGCCAGCAGCCAAACTAGCGCGGCCCACGATGAGCAGTTCTTC.